The next 6 T cell receptor beta chains were all read from a single sample in a study of blood T cell repertoires in COVID-19. TCRdb's copy holds only in-frame clones and misses some; the assay was immunoSEQ multiplex PCR. The data contain about 230,000 clones, almost 85% of them seen just once; the ten biggest clones take up approximately 5%. The sequenced sample was peripheral blood. The receptor set was obtained from a man in his fifties with COVID-19, enrolled during active disease.

The chain combines TRBV7-9 with TRBJ2-7; no reliable D call. CDR3 length: 15 residues. Trimming stripped 0 bases from V and 0 bases from J, with 9 bases between. In germline, CDR1 is SEHNR, CDR2 FQNEAQ (reference sequence). Here the CDR3 DNA reads TGTGCCAGCAGCTTAGCTTTCGGAGTCTCCTACGAGCAGTACTTC. Amino acid sequence: CASSLAFGVSYEQYF.

In this sample, this clone turned up once. V and J are TRBV5-1 and TRBJ2-7; 7 nucleotides line up with TRBD1. The CDR3 consists of 14 residues. The germline V gene has CDR1 SGHRS and CDR2 YFSETQ. Unmatched junction bases numbered 6, after V lost 3 bases and J lost 3 bases. The CDR3 is CASSSSGTDYEQYF. DNA of the CDR3: TGCGCCAGCAGCTCGTCCGGGACAGACTACGAGCAGTACTTC.

This clone was counted once. The rearrangement joins TRBV6-5 to TRBJ1-5, with D possibly being TRBD1 (6 bases). The CDR3 has 13 amino acids. Germline CDR1 reads MNHEY; CDR2 reads SVGAGI. The V and J ends lost 7 bases and 4 bases respectively, with 11 bases between them. The CDR3 loop reads CASKGTNNQPQHF. DNA of the CDR3: TGTGCCAGCAAAGGGACAAATAATCAGCCCCAGCATTTT.

This chain connects TRBV7-3 to TRBJ1-1; 7 bases align to TRBD1. The CDR3 loop spans 13 amino acids. CDR1 and CDR2 from the germline V gene are SGHTA and FQGTGA. V was pared by 4 bases and J by 4 bases, with 3 bases of the junction left unmatched. The CDR3 sequence: CASSYTGATEAFF. In DNA, the CDR3 is TGTGCCAGCAGCTATACAGGGGCCACTGAAGCTTTCTTT.

V usage is TRBV4-2 and J usage is TRBJ2-7, with 9 positions matching TRBD2. In germline, CDR1 is LGHNA, CDR2 YNFKEQ. V lost 0 bases to trimming and J lost 4 bases; unmatched junction nucleotides: 1. The CDR3 totals 14 residues. CDR3 in amino acids: CASSQDGLAYEQYF. CDR3 nucleotides: TGTGCCAGCAGCCAAGATGGACTAGCGTACGAGCAGTACTTC.

Of note for this clone: Since the CDR3 does not end with the conserved phenylalanine or tryptophan, this likely comes from a read error. The DNA is left out, because the CDR3 cannot be placed on it with certainty; the CDR3 is given as TCRdb lists it. The rearrangement joins TRBV6-7 to TRBJ1-5. TRBV6-7 is labeled an ORF, and its function is uncertain. The CDR3 has 11 amino acids, counting both end residues. The CDR3 protein is CASSYRRAERI.